The clone carrying this T cell receptor (beta chain) showed up just a few times. Each ophthalmopathy patient scored at least 3 on the Clinical Activity Score and at least 4 on NOSPECS grade, with duration under 3 months. V was shortened by 8 bases and J by 4 bases, with 18 bases between the two germline ends. Germline loops: CDR1 MNHEY, CDR2 SVGEGT. CDR3 length equals 14 residues. The TCR beta CDR3 regions underwent amplification using RNA transcripts as the source. Researchers ran a first-round RT-PCR on the TCR CDR3 using the HTBI primer set. TCRdb re-called the multiplex PCR reads through MiXCR, storing one row per CDR3 protein. The sample contains 450,000 to 600,000 distinct CDR3 sequences, about 20% of which appear only once. The data belong to a study of T cells in Graves' hyperthyroidism and ophthalmopathy.

Specimen: blood. The genes are TRBV6-2 or TRBV6-3 and TRBJ2-7, with D maybe TRBD1 (5 bases). The origin of this receptor is a man aged 40-49 years with Graves' ophthalmopathy. Here the CDR3 DNA reads TGTGCCAGCCACCCAGGGATCCTGCTTTACGAGCAGTACTTC. Protein sequence: CASHPGILLYEQYF.